This entry lists 6 T cell receptor beta chains sequenced from one sample in a study of cytomegalovirus exposure and HLA in healthy donors (dated by TCRdb to about 2017). The method was the immunoSEQ multiplex PCR assay. The multiplex PCR relied on a mix of 60 forward primers for TCR Vbeta segments and 13 reverse primers for TCR Jbeta segments. TCRdb took over this immuneACCESS table, retaining in-frame rearrangements with V and J assigned. Such tables are incomplete; in checked studies, under half of the missing clones stem from an unresolved V gene, and the remainder is unexplained. This sample is represented by around 120,000 clones; about 79% of them were singletons. The top ten clonotypes cover 1.5% to 2% of the sample. The sample was PBMCs. The origin of the receptors is a man aged 18 to 30 in good health and CMV-seronegative.

The chain employs TRBV27 and TRBJ1-2; unclear D gene. Germline CDR1 and CDR2: MNHEY and SMNVEV (reference sequence). CDR3 length: 18 residues. Trimming removed 7 bases from V and 2 bases from J, with 26 bases in between. The CDR3 DNA reads TGTGCCAGCATCGACACTGCGGGCCTCCGTAGAGGGAACTATGGCTACACCTTC. Protein: CASIDTAGLRRGNYGYTF.

CDR3 DNA sequence: TGTGCCAGCAGCGTATTCGGACTAGCGGGGCACACAGATACGCAGTATTTT. It translates to CASSVFGLAGHTDTQYF. The rearrangement links TRBV5-6 to TRBJ2-3; TRBD2 matches 12 bases. V shed 4 bases, J shed 2 bases, and the junction held 8 bases outside the gene matches. This CDR3 is 17 amino acids long. The V gene's germline CDR1 is SGHDT and CDR2 YYEEEE.

V and J are TRBV28 and TRBJ2-7, with 9 bases that match TRBD2. The trim removed 4 bases at V and 5 bases at J, leaving 6 bases unmatched. The germline CDR1 and CDR2 sequences are MDHEN and SYDVKM. This CDR3 contains 14 residues. The CDR3 bases are TGTGCCAGCAGTTCCGCGGGAGGGCCCGACGAGCAGTACTTC. It yields the protein CASSSAGGPDEQYF.

This clone was recorded a few times. The chain carries TRBV7-6 and TRBJ2-7; 9 nucleotides match TRBD2. Germline V gene sequence: CDR1 SGHVS, CDR2 FNYEAQ. The CDR3 length is 15 residues. J gave up 0 bases and V 7 bases, and 7 bases lay outside the gene matches. CDR3 region: CASTTTSGRSYEQYV. CDR3 DNA sequence: TGTGCCAGCACCACAACTAGCGGGCGCTCCTACGAGCAGTACGTC.

This sequence joins TRBV4-2 and TRBJ2-3; 8 nucleotides agree with TRBD2. The germline V gene has CDR1 LGHNA and CDR2 YNFKEQ. J was trimmed by 1 base and V by 4 bases; bases with no gene match: 4. The CDR3 is made up of 15 amino acids. The CDR3 reads CASSPGLARTDTQYF. CDR3 in DNA: TGTGCCAGCAGCCCAGGACTAGCCCGCACAGATACGCAGTATTTT.

V and J are TRBV19 and TRBJ2-2, with D maybe TRBD2 (5 bases). Germline V gene sequence: CDR1 LNHDA, CDR2 SQIVND (reference sequence). The V gene lost 7 bases and the J gene lost 3 bases, with 18 bases spanning the gap. The CDR3 consists of 16 residues. In DNA form, the CDR3 reads TGTGCCAGTAAAAGTGAAGAGGGAGCTTACACCGGGGAGCTGTTTTTT. The encoded protein is CASKSEEGAYTGELFF.